Each of the 24 T cell receptor beta chains below was sequenced from the same sample in a study of T cell repertoires in cytomegalovirus infection (dated by TCRdb to the late 2010s). Data came from an Illumina HiSeq 1500. TCRdb trimmed public reads at Q25 via fastp, called clones via MiXCR and kept in-frame beta chains. Records with the same CDR3 protein are collapsed into one entry carrying the most frequent genes and DNA. The sample data list 900,000 to 950,000 distinct CDR3 sequences, and 31% of these were observed just once. Jointly, the top ten make up over 11% of the sample. The treatment or condition label here, explained by the study, means: in vitro stimulation with specific CMV peptide epitopes to enrich CMV-specific T cells. Their specific antigens are unknown. This specimen consisted of cultured CD8+ T cells from PBMCs, obtained from culture after CMV antigen stimulation. The receptor set was obtained from a human donor in good health (CMV status not recorded). Some clones in this sample may be carry-over from other donors' samples.

This clonotype was seen more than once but under ten times. CDR3 protein: CSALSGGRLETQYF. CDR3 bases: TGCAGTGCCCTTAGCGGGGGGCGGCTAGAGACCCAGTACTTC. The V gene is TRBV20-1, the J gene TRBJ2-5; 10 bases map to TRBD2. The V gene end was trimmed by 6 bases and the J gene end by 4 bases; junction bases not matched to a gene: 8. Germline V lookup: CDR1 DFQATT, CDR2 SNEGSKA (reference sequence). The CDR3 has 14 amino acids.

DNA of the CDR3: TGTGCCAGCAGTTACAGGGGAGAGGGGGCAGATACGCAGTATTTT. It encodes CASSYRGEGADTQYF. The chain uses TRBV6-6 and TRBJ2-3; D possibly corresponds to TRBD1 (6 bases). CDR1 is MNHNY, CDR2 SVGAGI, per germline (reference sequence). This CDR3 spans 15 amino acids. Between the trimmed V and J ends, which lost 2 bases and 4 bases, there was a span of 13 bases.

This rearrangement joins TRBV29-1 to TRBJ2-3; TRBD2 matches at 9 bases. CDR1 is SQVTM, CDR2 ANQGSEA, per germline. The CDR3 runs 15 residues. The CDR3 DNA sequence: TGCAGTGCCCCGGGGCGGGGGGGCCGTACAGATACGCAGTATTTT. The encoded protein is CSAPGRGGRTDTQYF.

Notes on this clonotype: A much larger clone differs from this one at a single base, so this may be a read error. Since no conserved phenylalanine or tryptophan closes the CDR3, a read error is the likely cause. This chain connects TRBV7-8 to TRBJ1-1; 7 bases are a match to TRBD1. V trimming: 8 bases; J trimming: 1 base; junction bases outside the gene matches: 10. Germline CDR1 and CDR2: SGHVS and FQNEAQ. The CDR3 loop spans 15 amino acids. CDR3 residues: CASGNRGGPNTEAFL. Written as DNA, the CDR3 is TGTGCCAGCGGAAACAGGGGAGGGCCGAACACTGAAGCTTTCCTT.

This clonotype was seen a few times. The chain employs TRBV5-5 and TRBJ2-1, with TRBD2 identical over 10 bases. From germline, CDR1 is SGHKS and CDR2 YYEKEE (reference sequence). The V and J ends lost 0 bases and 2 bases, in that order; junction bases with no gene match: 5. This CDR3 comprises 17 residues. CDR3 loop: CASSLGPAGGPYNEQFF. In DNA, the CDR3 is TGTGCCAGCAGCTTGGGACCAGCGGGGGGGCCCTACAATGAGCAGTTCTTC.

The CDR3 nucleotides are TGTGCCAGCAGTATCTCTCTGAGCTCCTACAATGAGCAGTTCTTC. As protein: CASSISLSSYNEQFF. The chain uses TRBV6-2 or TRBV6-3 and TRBJ2-1, with D unclear. The germline gives CDR1 MNHEY, CDR2 SVGEGT. The CDR3 sequence is 15 residues long. Trimming left V 5 bases short and J 0 bases short, with 11 bases between.

This clonotype was recorded many times. V is TRBV27 and J is TRBJ1-3, with D hard to call. The CDR3 length is 16 residues. Germline values: CDR1 MNHEY, CDR2 SMNVEV (reference sequence). The ends were cut back, 2 bases at V and 1 base at J, with 12 bases in the middle. CDR3 coding DNA: TGTGCCAGCAGTTTAACCAGGCTCACTTCTGGAAACACCATATATTTT. Its protein product is CASSLTRLTSGNTIYF.

Only a few counts were recorded for this clonotype. The gene calls are TRBV10-3 and TRBJ2-7; D gene uncertain. This CDR3 has 13 amino acids. V dropped 0 bases and J dropped 7 bases, with 10 bases sitting between them. Germline V CDR1 and CDR2: ENHRY, SYGVKD. The CDR3 nucleotides are TGTGCCATCAGTGAGTCGTTGGCTTTAGAGCAGTACGTC. Its protein product is CAISESLALEQYV.

This clonotype has just a few counts. The rearrangement links TRBV6-2 or TRBV6-3 to TRBJ1-2; D might be TRBD1 (6 bases). Germline V CDR1 and CDR2: MNHEY, SVGEGT. V lost 5 bases, J lost 1 base, and 17 bases lay in between. The CDR3 runs to 16 residues. The CDR3 nucleotides are TGTGCCAGCAGTCCTTCGGACAGTTTACTTAACTATGGCTACACCTTC. Its protein is CASSPSDSLLNYGYTF.

The chain joins TRBV20-1 to TRBJ1-5; 9 bases fit TRBD1. The CDR3 sequence is 14 residues long. V was clipped by 5 bases and J by 4 bases; unmatched bases: 6. Germline CDR1 is DFQATT and CDR2 is SNEGSKA (reference sequence). This CDR3 is CSARHRGPNQPQHF. CDR3 sequence (DNA): TGCAGTGCTCGTCACAGGGGGCCAAATCAGCCCCAGCATTTT.

The gene calls are TRBV4-1 and TRBJ1-1, with 7 bases that match TRBD1. The CDR3 totals 15 residues. Trimming cost V 0 bases and J 8 bases; bases outside gene matches: 9. The V gene's germline CDR1 is MGHRA and CDR2 YSYEKL. Written as DNA, the CDR3 is TGCGCCAGCAGCCAAGATCTGCCAGGGGGAGCCGAAGCTTTCTTT. Its protein is CASSQDLPGGAEAFF.

The chain couples TRBV7-9 to TRBJ1-1; a weak D match, TRBD1 (5 bases). The CDR3 extends over 13 amino acids. Germline CDR1 SEHNR, CDR2 FQNEAQ (reference sequence). Trimming shortened V by 1 base and J by 6 bases, and 9 bases separated the two germline ends. In DNA, the CDR3 is TGTGCCAGCAGCTTAGGGGGGTGGCCTGAAGCTTTCTTT. Protein product: CASSLGGWPEAFF.

This clonotype came up a few times. The gene calls are TRBV4-1 and TRBJ2-1, with TRBD1 identical over 9 bases. The CDR3 covers 15 residues. V shed 5 bases and J 4 bases; nucleotides not matched to a gene: 6. CDR1 MGHRA and CDR2 YSYEKL come from the germline V gene. CDR3 DNA sequence: TGCGCCAGCAGCTCCCCGGACAGGGGTTACAATGAGCAGTTCTTC. Translating gives CASSSPDRGYNEQFF.

This clonotype was observed a handful of times. The CDR3 sequence is CASSYSAGSQETQYF. DNA of the CDR3: TGTGCCAGCAGTTACTCTGCGGGTTCCCAAGAGACCCAGTACTTC. This chain links TRBV6-6 with TRBJ2-5; TRBD2 might be the D (5 bases). In germline, CDR1 is MNHNY, CDR2 SVGAGI (reference sequence). V was clipped by 0 bases and J by 1 base, with 9 bases between them. CDR3 length: 15 residues.

This clonotype came up a few times. The V gene is TRBV6-6, the J gene TRBJ1-5; 10 bases agree with TRBD1. The trim removed 6 bases at V and 4 bases at J, leaving 12 bases unmatched. The CDR3 totals 17 residues. Germline lookup yields CDR1 MNHNY and CDR2 SVGAGI (reference sequence). CDR3 sequence reads: CASRHINRQGANQPQHF. The CDR3 region has the DNA TGTGCCAGCAGGCATATAAATCGACAGGGGGCGAATCAGCCCCAGCATTTT.

This chain links TRBV4-2 with TRBJ2-1; 10 nucleotides agree with TRBD2. This CDR3 is 16 amino acids long. With 0 bases clipped from V and 7 bases from J, the junction kept 6 bases outside the gene matches. Germline V gene lookup returns CDR1 LGHNA and CDR2 YNFKEQ. The DNA for the CDR3 is TGTGCCAGCAGCCAAGAAGGGAGCGGGGGGGGGAATGAGCAGTTCTTC. Its protein product is CASSQEGSGGGNEQFF.

The chain couples TRBV7-6 to TRBJ2-3, with D possibly being TRBD2 (5 bases). The CDR3 spans 16 residues. Germline lookup yields CDR1 SGHVS and CDR2 FNYEAQ. The V gene lost 2 bases and the J gene lost 2 bases, with 14 bases spanning the gap. CDR3: CASSLFGADFTDTQYF. CDR3 nucleotides: TGTGCCAGCAGCTTATTTGGAGCGGACTTCACAGATACGCAGTATTTT.

This chain uses TRBV5-1 with TRBJ2-1; D perhaps matches TRBD1 (5 bases). CDR3 length equals 13 residues. Trimming left V 4 bases short and J 9 bases short, with 14 bases between. Germline V gives CDR1 SGHRS, CDR2 YFSETQ. This CDR3 is CASSPRSGFEQFF. DNA of the CDR3: TGCGCCAGCAGCCCTAGATCAGGGTTTGAGCAGTTCTTC.

This clonotype has a handful of counts. This rearrangement joins TRBV7-9 to TRBJ2-7, with D maybe TRBD1 (5 bases). Trimming removed 5 bases at V and 2 bases at J, with 10 bases between. The germline V gene has CDR1 SEHNR and CDR2 FQNEAQ (reference sequence). The CDR3 consists of 13 residues. This CDR3 reads CASSARQPYEQYF. The CDR3 region has the DNA TGTGCCAGCAGCGCAAGACAGCCCTACGAGCAGTACTTC. Supplemented by reference TRBV7-9 and TRBJ2-7, the full variable domain reads DTGVSQNPRHKITKRGQNVTFRCDPISEHNRLYWYRQTLGQGPEFLTYFQNEAQLEKSRLLSDRFSAERPKGSFSTLEIQRTEQGDSAMYLCASSARQPYEQYFGPGTRLTVT.

V is TRBV4-2 and J is TRBJ1-4; D may be TRBD1 (5 bases). The germline gives CDR1 LGHNA, CDR2 YNFKEQ. The CDR3 has 17 amino acids. V shed 2 bases and J shed 6 bases, with 19 bases lying between them. In DNA, the CDR3 is TGTGCCAGCAGCCAATTTGGACAATTTACACCGGATGAAAAACTGTTTTTT. Translating it yields CASSQFGQFTPDEKLFF.

This clonotype was detected only a few times. The chain employs TRBV5-4 and TRBJ2-2; TRBD1 agrees at 8 bases. Losses at the gene ends were 0 bases for V and 3 bases for J; bases not matched to a gene: 4. The CDR3 contains 16 residues. The germline V gene has CDR1 SGHNT and CDR2 YYREEE (reference sequence). CDR3 DNA: TGTGCCAGCAGCTTGGAAGCAGGGGGCGACACCGGGGAGCTGTTTTTT. As protein: CASSLEAGGDTGELFF.

In this sample, this clonotype turned up a few times. The chain joins TRBV11-1 to TRBJ2-1; tentatively, D is TRBD2 (7 bases). The CDR3 consists of 16 residues. Trimming stripped 4 bases from V and 3 bases from J, with 16 bases between. Germline V CDR1 and CDR2: SGHAT, FQDESV (reference sequence). The CDR3 sequence is CASSSLSRGLYNEQFF. CDR3 nucleotides: TGTGCCAGCAGCTCCCTTTCGCGGGGGCTCTACAATGAGCAGTTCTTC. Full variable domain (outside the CDR3, taken from reference TRBV11-1 and TRBJ2-1): EAEVAQSPRYKITEKSQAVAFWCDPISGHATLYWYRQILGQGPELLVQFQDESVVDDSQLPKDRFSAERLKGVDSTLKIQPAELGDSAMYLCASSSLSRGLYNEQFFGPGTRLTVL.

This clonotype was seen a few times. The rearrangement links TRBV5-6 to TRBJ1-1; TRBD1 is a possible D gene (5 bases). V dropped 2 bases and J dropped 7 bases, with 9 bases sitting between them. Per germline, CDR1 SGHDT and CDR2 YYEEEE. The CDR3 spans 12 residues. The CDR3 nucleotides read TGTGCCAGCAGCTTCGGGGGGGATGAAGCTTTCTTT. Encoded protein: CASSFGGDEAFF.

The rearrangement uses TRBV14 and TRBJ2-3, with D tentatively TRBD1 (6 bases). The CDR3 is made up of 16 amino acids. The V end lost 0 bases, the J end lost 4 bases, and 14 bases lay between the germline ends. Germline lookup yields CDR1 SGHDN and CDR2 FVKESK. In nucleotides, the CDR3 is TGTGCCAGCAGCCAAGATAAGGGGGTGGTCGCAGATACGCAGTATTTT. The encoded protein is CASSQDKGVVADTQYF. Looking up the rest from reference TRBV14 and TRBJ2-3 gives the full variable domain: EAGVTQFPSHSVIEKGQTVTLRCDPISGHDNLYWYRRVMGKEIKFLLHFVKESKQDESGMPNNRFLAERTGGTYSTLKVQPAELEDSGVYFCASSQDKGVVADTQYFGPGTRLTVL.